What follows describes a single TCR beta chain. The CDR3 loop spans 13 amino acids. Germline V gives CDR1 SGHAT, CDR2 FQNNGV. Trimming left V 5 bases short and J 0 bases short, with 8 bases between. This sample stems from a study of blood T cell repertoires in COVID-19. Overall study: The origin of the acute and convalescent COVID-19 samples was the United States, Italy and Spain. PBMCs, B-cell-depleted T cells, or T cells were the source of the cDNA or gDNA that made up the material.

Authors' data handling: The authors estimated nucleated cell counts from reference gene primer amplification. Sequenced by immunoSEQ multiplex PCR; TCRdb stores in-frame clones only, minus some. Clonal size and the V and J genes are those of that table, whereas D and trimming came from the DNA. The repertoire holds approximately 270,000 clones, with roughly 80% as singletons. The sample taken for sequencing was peripheral blood. The chain has TRBV11-2 and TRBJ2-7; D is ambiguous. This receptor was taken from a man older than 75 with acute or convalescent COVID-19. DNA for the CDR3: TGTGCCAGCAGCGCCCCAGGCTCCTACGAGCAGTACTTC. Encoded protein: CASSAPGSYEQYF.